This TCR beta chain derives from a study of control samples from healthy donors and cancer patients. Produced via immunoSEQ multiplex PCR; TCRdb's table is partial and in-frame only. Seen in this sample are roughly 190,000 clones; the ten most common clones hold around 2%. V shed 1 base and J 10 bases; nucleotides not matched to a gene: 4. This CDR3 comprises 14 residues. The germline CDR1 and CDR2 sequences are MNHNS and SASEGT. The chain links TRBV6-1 to TRBJ1-6; 7 bases match TRBD1. The receptor was derived from a woman aged 30 to 39 in good health. Sequenced material: blood. CDR3 region: CASSEGGTASPLHF. CDR3 DNA: TGTGCCAGCAGTGAAGGGGGGACAGCGTCACCCCTCCACTTT.